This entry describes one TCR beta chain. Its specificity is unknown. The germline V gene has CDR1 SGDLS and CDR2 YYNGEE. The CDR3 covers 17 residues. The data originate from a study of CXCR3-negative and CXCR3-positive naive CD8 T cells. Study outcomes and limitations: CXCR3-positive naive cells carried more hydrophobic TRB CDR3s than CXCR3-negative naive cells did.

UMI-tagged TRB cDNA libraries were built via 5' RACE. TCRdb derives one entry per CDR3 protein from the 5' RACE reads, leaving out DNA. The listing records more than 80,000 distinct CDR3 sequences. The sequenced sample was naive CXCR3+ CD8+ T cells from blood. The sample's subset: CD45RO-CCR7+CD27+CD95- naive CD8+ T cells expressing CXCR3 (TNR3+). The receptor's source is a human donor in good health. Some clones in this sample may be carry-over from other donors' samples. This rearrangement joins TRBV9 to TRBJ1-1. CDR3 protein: CASSATPNRPLNTEAFF.